This T cell receptor (beta chain) derives from a study of T cell repertoires in cytomegalovirus infection (dated by TCRdb to between 2018 and 2020). Concerning the study at large: Alongside well-studied HLA-B-restricted epitopes, the peptide stimulations were aimed at recently identified HLA-C-restricted CMV epitopes, whose presentation resists viral immunomodulation. The HLA type of each donor mattered for the analysis, because public TCR beta signatures pointed to carriage of CMV infection along with the matching HLA type.

Paper-wide results and their limitations: In both this cohort and an independent roughly 350-donor cohort, the cumulative frequency of public TCR beta family members distinguished carriers of CMV infection plus the relevant HLA type. The ex vivo response was dominated by HLA-C-restricted CMV-specific TCR beta clonotypes, which also provided the single most frequent clonotype in two of eight donors.

Sequencing took place on an Illumina HiSeq 1500. The public reads were reanalyzed by TCRdb: fastp trimming at Q25, MiXCR alignment, in-frame beta chains only. Rows matching on CDR3 protein sequence are summarized as one entry with the most common DNA and genes. For this sample the table gives some 800,000 distinct CDR3 sequences, of which around a third were detected only once. The ten largest make up 9.5% to 15% of the sample. The CDR3 measures 13 amino acids from cysteine to phenylalanine. Solely the CDR3 DNA is kept, with 39 bases framed from the first base. The CDR1 and CDR2 encoded by the germline V gene are SNHLY and FYNNEI. V is cut by 4 bases and J by 4 bases, and the space between the germline ends is 10 bases. This clonotype was seen a few times. What antigen it recognizes has not been identified. No base quality values were provided; no much bigger clone lies one nucleotide off. The treatment or condition tag for this specimen amounts to: in vitro stimulation with specific CMV peptide epitopes to enrich CMV-specific T cells.

The source is a human donor in good health (CMV status not recorded). Some clones in this sample may be carry-over from other donors' samples. Here the chain combines TRBV2 and TRBJ1-2; the D gene is possibly TRBD1, with 6 bases matching. The source was cultured CD8+ T cells from PBMCs, collected from culture after CMV antigen stimulation. The CDR3 reads as follows: CASSGGGSYGYTF. The DNA is as follows: TGTGCCAGCAGTGGAGGGGGAAGCTATGGCTACACCTTC.